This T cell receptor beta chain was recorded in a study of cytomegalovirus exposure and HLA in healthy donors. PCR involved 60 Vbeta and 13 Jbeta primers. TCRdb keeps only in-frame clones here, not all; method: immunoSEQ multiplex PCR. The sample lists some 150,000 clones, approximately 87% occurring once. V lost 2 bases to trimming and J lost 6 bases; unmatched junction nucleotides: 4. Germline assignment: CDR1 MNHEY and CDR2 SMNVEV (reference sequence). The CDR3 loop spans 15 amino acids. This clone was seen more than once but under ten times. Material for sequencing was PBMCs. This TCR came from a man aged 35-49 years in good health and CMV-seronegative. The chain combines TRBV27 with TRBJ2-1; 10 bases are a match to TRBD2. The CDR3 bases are TGTGCCAGCAGTTTAAGAGCGGGGGGGCTCAATGAGCAGTTCTTC. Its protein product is CASSLRAGGLNEQFF.